The sequence of this TCR beta chain was determined in a study of early T cells in non-severe SARS-CoV-2 infection. Turning to the study itself: Sequencing input comprised bulk RNA from unsorted whole blood; chain pairing was not available.

This clonotype was picked up many times. V was pared by 3 bases and J by 3 bases, with 0 bases between. Germline V gene lookup returns CDR1 MDHEN and CDR2 SYDVKM. The CDR3 is 11 amino acids. Using its own MiXCR run on the 5' RACE reads, TCRdb lists one record per CDR3 protein. This table holds tens of thousands of distinct CDR3 sequences, approximately 7% found once. The TCR comes from an adult who was a healthcare worker with PCR-confirmed SARS-CoV-2 infection or an uninfected control (not recorded which). The chain uses TRBV28 and TRBJ2-1; D unresolved. Sequences were obtained from whole blood. DNA for the CDR3: TGTGCCAGCAGTTTCTACAATGAGCAGTTCTTC. Translated, it gives CASSFYNEQFF.